This T cell receptor (beta chain) was retrieved from a study of T cell responses to AZD1222 COVID-19 vaccine. Study observations and caveats: Close to half of spike-specific TCRs reportedly recognize unmutated variant regions.

The table came from immunoSEQ multiplex PCR; TCRdb's copy has only in-frame clones and leaves some out. The table records about 72,000 clones, roughly nine tenths of them present only once. A note on this clone: Its antigen is undetermined.

The V gene's germline CDR1 is SQVTM and CDR2 ANQGSEA. Trimming at V came to 6 bases and at J to 5 bases, leaving 3 bases not matched to a gene. The CDR3 totals 11 residues. Pooled together were second doses at about 4 or about 12 weeks. The sequencing here drew on peripheral blood, taken 28 days after the second AZD1222 dose. This TCR derives from an adult who received the AZD1222 COVID-19 vaccine. V is TRBV29-1 and J is TRBJ2-7; 8 nucleotides align to TRBD1. As DNA, the CDR3 is TGCAGCGTCCCACAGGGGGACGAGCAGTACTTC. It translates to CSVPQGDEQYF.